This T cell receptor beta chain was sequenced in a study of glioma-infiltrating T cells. Amplification of TCR alpha and beta CDR3 regions from RNA used iRepertoire nested multiplex PCR. TCRdb re-called the multiplex PCR reads through MiXCR, storing one row per CDR3 protein. The sample carries fewer than 200,000 distinct CDR3 sequences, under 55% recorded once. The sequence was obtained from a human donor with low-grade glioma or glioblastoma, undergoing nonglioma brain surgery, or in good health (not recorded which). Sequencing used glioma tissue, nonneoplastic brain tissue, or PBMCs (not recorded which).

CDR3 in amino acids: CARSELGLAGGNEQFF. The DNA of the CDR3 is TGTGCAAGAAGTGAATTGGGACTAGCGGGAGGAAATGAGCAGTTCTTC. The chain links TRBV2 to TRBJ2-1; TRBD2 agrees at 15 bases. The CDR3 is made up of 16 amino acids. From germline, CDR1 is SNHLY and CDR2 FYNNEI.